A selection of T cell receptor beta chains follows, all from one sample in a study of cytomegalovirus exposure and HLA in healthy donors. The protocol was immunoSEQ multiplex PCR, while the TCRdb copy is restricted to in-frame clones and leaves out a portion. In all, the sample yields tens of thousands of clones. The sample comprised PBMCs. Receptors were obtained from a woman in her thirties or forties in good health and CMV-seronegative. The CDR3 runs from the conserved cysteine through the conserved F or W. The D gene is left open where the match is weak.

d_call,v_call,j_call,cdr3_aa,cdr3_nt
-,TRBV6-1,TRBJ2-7,CASSEAPEGLYEQYF,TGTGCCAGCAGTGAAGCCCCGGAGGGGCTTTACGAGCAGTACTTC
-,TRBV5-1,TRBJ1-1,CASSTTQGRTEDFF,TGCGCCAGCAGCACTACACAGGGACGAACTGAAGATTTCTTT
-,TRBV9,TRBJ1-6,CASSPRGEVLSPLHF,TGTGCCAGCAGCCCACGGGGGGAGGTACTCTCACCCCTCCACTTT
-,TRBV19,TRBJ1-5,CASSPAGVSNQPQHF,TGTGCCAGTAGTCCGGCGGGGGTGAGCAATCAGCCCCAGCATTTT
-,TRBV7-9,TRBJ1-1,CASSFPQGGDTEAFF,TGTGCCAGCAGCTTCCCTCAGGGAGGCGACACTGAAGCTTTCTTT
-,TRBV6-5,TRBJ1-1,CASNLLTSNTEAFF,TGTGCCAGCAATTTACTTACCTCGAACACTGAAGCTTTCTTT
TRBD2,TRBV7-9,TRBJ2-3,CASSLGLAGGTDTQYF,TGTGCCAGCAGCTTGGGACTAGCGGGAGGGACAGATACGCAGTATTTT
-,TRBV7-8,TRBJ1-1,CASSLSQNTEAFF,TGTGCCAGCAGCTTATCACAAAACACTGAAGCTTTCTTT
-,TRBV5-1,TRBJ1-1,CASSLAGVTRGEAFF,TGCGCCAGCAGCTTGGCGGGAGTAACTCGCGGTGAAGCTTTCTTT
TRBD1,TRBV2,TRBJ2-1,CASSKQGANYNEQFF,TGTGCCAGCTCTAAACAGGGGGCCAACTACAATGAGCAGTTCTTC
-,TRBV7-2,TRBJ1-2,CASSLVAGNGYTF,TGTGCCAGCAGCTTAGTGGCAGGGAATGGCTACACCTTC
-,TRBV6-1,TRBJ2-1,CASSVTLSSDNEQFF,TGTGCCAGCAGTGTAACCTTGAGCTCCGACAATGAGCAGTTCTTC
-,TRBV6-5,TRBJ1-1,CASSYSTGITEAFF,TGTGCCAGCAGTTATTCCACAGGGATAACTGAAGCTTTCTTT
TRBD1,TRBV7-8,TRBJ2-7,CASSLQGQGSSYEQYF,TGTGCCAGCAGCTTACAAGGACAGGGTTCTTCCTACGAGCAGTACTTC
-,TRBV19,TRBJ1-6,CASSIFSVAENSPLHF,TGTGCCAGTAGTATTTTTTCTGTGGCCGAAAATTCACCCCTCCACTTT
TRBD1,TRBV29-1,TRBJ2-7,CSVSPGTVEVQYF,TGCAGCGTTTCTCCTGGGACAGTCGAGGTGCAGTACTTC
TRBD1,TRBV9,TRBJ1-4,CASSPPGGSEKLFF,TGTGCCAGCAGCCCCCCAGGGGGCAGTGAAAAACTGTTTTTT
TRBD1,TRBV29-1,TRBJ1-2,CSVEDLGRGTDYGYTF,TGCAGCGTTGAAGATCTAGGCAGGGGGACGGACTATGGCTACACCTTC
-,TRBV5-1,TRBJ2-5,CASSWYPRGRGETQYF,TGCGCCAGCAGCTGGTACCCCCGGGGCCGGGGGGAGACCCAGTACTTC
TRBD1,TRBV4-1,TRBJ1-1,CASSHGQGARNTEAFF,TGCGCCAGCAGCCATGGGCAGGGGGCAAGGAACACTGAAGCTTTCTTT
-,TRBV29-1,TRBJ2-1,CSVEYLANEQFF,TGCAGCGTTGAGTACCTGGCCAATGAGCAGTTCTTC
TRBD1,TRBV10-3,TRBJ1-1,CAITPTGQANTEAFF,TGTGCCATCACTCCCACCGGACAGGCGAACACTGAAGCTTTCTTT
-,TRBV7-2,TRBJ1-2,CASSLGPKGGYTF,TGTGCCAGCAGCTTAGGCCCCAAGGGGGGCTACACCTTC
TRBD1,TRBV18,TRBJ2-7,CASSRSRDRGDEQYF,TGTGCCAGCTCGCGGAGCCGGGACAGGGGAGACGAGCAGTACTTC
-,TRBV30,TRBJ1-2,CAWRSAGSYGYTF,TGTGCCTGGAGAAGTGCGGGAAGCTATGGCTACACCTTC
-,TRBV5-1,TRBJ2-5,CASTLGSYDQETQYF,TGCGCCAGCACCCTTGGGAGTTACGACCAAGAGACCCAGTACTTC
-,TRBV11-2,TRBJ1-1,CASSLKRNTEAFF,TGCGCCAGCAGCTTAAAGAGAAACACTGAAGCTTTCTTT
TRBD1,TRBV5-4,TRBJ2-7,CASSLGPDRVYEQYF,TGTGCCAGCAGCTTGGGGCCGGACAGGGTCTACGAGCAGTACTTC
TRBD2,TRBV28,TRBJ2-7,CASSSPSGGAKQYF,TGTGCCAGCAGTTCCCCCAGCGGGGGGGCCAAGCAGTACTTC
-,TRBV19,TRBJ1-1,CASSFVLRTEAFF,TGTGCCAGTAGTTTCGTTTTGCGCACTGAAGCTTTCTTT
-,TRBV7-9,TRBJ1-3,CASVDRGNTIYF,TGTGCCAGCGTCGACAGGGGAAACACCATATATTTT
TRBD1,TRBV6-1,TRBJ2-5,CASRKGQGVIETQYF,TGTGCCAGCAGGAAGGGACAGGGGGTGATTGAGACCCAGTACTTC
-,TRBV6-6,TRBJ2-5,CASRTTLDLETQYF,TGTGCCAGCAGGACGACACTAGATTTAGAGACCCAGTACTTC
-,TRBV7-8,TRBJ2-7,CASSPGTPGGEQYF,TGTGCCAGCAGCCCCGGGACTCCGGGCGGAGAGCAGTACTTC
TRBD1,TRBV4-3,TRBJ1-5,CASSQEPGQGTPRHF,TGCGCCAGCAGCCAAGAACCGGGACAGGGGACTCCCCGGCATTTT
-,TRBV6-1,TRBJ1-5,CASSDRGYHQPQHF,TGTGCCAGCAGTGATAGGGGCTACCATCAGCCCCAGCATTTT
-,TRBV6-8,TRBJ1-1,CASSSPGGEDTEAFF,TGTGCCAGCAGCTCCCCTGGGGGGGAGGACACTGAAGCTTTCTTT
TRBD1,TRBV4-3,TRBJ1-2,CASSQQTGTGQGYTF,TGCGCCAGCAGCCAGCAGACCGGGACAGGGCAAGGCTACACCTTC
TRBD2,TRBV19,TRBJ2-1,CASSALAGGGNEQFF,TGTGCCAGTAGTGCACTAGCGGGAGGGGGGAATGAGCAGTTCTTC
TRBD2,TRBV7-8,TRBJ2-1,CASSLSRSGGNNEQFF,TGTGCCAGCAGCTTAAGTAGATCGGGAGGGAACAATGAGCAGTTCTTC
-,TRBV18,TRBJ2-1,CASSRQSDNEQFF,TGTGCCAGCTCACGACAGAGCGACAATGAGCAGTTCTTC
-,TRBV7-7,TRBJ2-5,CASSLVSGRGTQYF,TGTGCTAGCAGCTTAGTGTCAGGGCGGGGGACCCAGTACTTC
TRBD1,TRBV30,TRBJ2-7,CAWRGTAVREQYF,TGTGCCTGGAGGGGGACAGCCGTGCGGGAGCAGTACTTC
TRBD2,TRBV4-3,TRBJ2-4,CASSRTSGGAFLAKNIQYF,TGCGCCAGCAGCCGGACTAGCGGGGGGGCCTTTTTAGCCAAAAACATTCAGTACTTC
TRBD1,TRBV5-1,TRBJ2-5,CASSLEGQGWETQYF,TGCGCCAGCAGCTTGGAAGGACAGGGCTGGGAGACCCAGTACTTC
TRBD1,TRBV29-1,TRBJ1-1,CSVPHRQGVRMNTEAFF,TGCAGCGTTCCCCACAGACAGGGGGTGCGCATGAACACTGAAGCTTTCTTT
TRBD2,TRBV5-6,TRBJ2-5,CASSLRLAGVETQYF,TGTGCCAGCAGCTTGAGACTAGCGGGGGTAGAGACCCAGTACTTC
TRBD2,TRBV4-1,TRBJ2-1,CASSQGLAGPPGYNEQFF,TGCGCCAGCAGCCAAGGACTAGCGGGGCCCCCGGGGTACAATGAGCAGTTCTTC
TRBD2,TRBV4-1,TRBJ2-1,CASSQALAAPRKQFF,TGCGCCAGCAGCCAAGCACTAGCGGCCCCAAGGAAGCAGTTCTTC
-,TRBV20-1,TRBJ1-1,CSAWRTEAFF,TGCAGTGCCTGGAGGACTGAAGCTTTCTTT
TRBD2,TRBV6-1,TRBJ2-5,CASSISGTETQYF,TGTGCCAGCAGCATTAGCGGGACAGAGACCCAGTACTTC
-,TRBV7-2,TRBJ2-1,CASSLRGGRLNEQFF,TGTGCCAGCAGCTTAAGGGGGGGCCGCTTGAATGAGCAGTTCTTC